These T cell receptor beta chains were read from a single sample in a study of T-cell memory formation after mild COVID-19. TCRdb recomputed calls from the 5' RACE reads with MiXCR, one row per CDR3 protein. The sample consists of roughly 340,000 distinct CDR3 sequences, approximately 16% of them appearing once. The sequenced sample was PBMCs or a T cell subset sorted from them (not recorded which). The origin of the receptors is a man younger than 30 who had mild COVID-19 (a few samples of this study predate the infection). Cell type and time point are not known. CDR3s include the opening cysteine and the closing phenylalanine or tryptophan. A D gene is named only where the DNA matches it firmly. Rows give clone size only sometimes, using once, few, many, or a class for an expanded clone.

-,-,TRBJ1-3,TRBV2,TGTGCCAGCAGAAGGTACGGAAACACCATATATTTT,CASRRYGNTIYF
-,-,TRBJ2-5,TRBV9,TGTGCCAGCAGCGTAGGACAGCGTCGTCGGCCGGAGACCCAGTACTTC,CASSVGQRRRPETQYF
TRBD2,few,TRBJ2-1,TRBV24-1,TGTGCCACCAGTGATTCAAGGACTAGCGGGGCGGGCTACAATGAGCAGTTCTTC,CATSDSRTSGAGYNEQFF
-,-,TRBJ1-2,TRBV20-1,TGCAGTGCTAGAGAACGGGTGAGGGACGGCTACACCTTC,CSARERVRDGYTF
-,few,TRBJ1-2,TRBV6-2/TRBV6-3,TGTGCCAGCAGCGGCCTCAGGGAAGAATATGGCTACACCTTC,CASSGLREEYGYTF
-,-,TRBJ1-5,TRBV15,TGTGCCACCAGCAGAGACCCTGTTAGGGGCAGGTCCTCCTATAGCAATCAGCCCCAGCATTTT,CATSRDPVRGRSSYSNQPQHF
-,-,TRBJ1-4,TRBV5-1,TGCGCCAGCAGCTTGGAGTGGGAGAATAATGAAAAACTGTTTTTT,CASSLEWENNEKLFF
-,many,TRBJ2-7,TRBV5-1,TGCGCCAGCAGCATGGGTCTCTGGGGCGAGCTAGTCTCCGACGAGCAGTACTTC,CASSMGLWGELVSDEQYF
TRBD1,few,TRBJ1-2,TRBV4-1,TGCGCCAGCAGCACCTACCTAACAGGGGTTCCCAGTGGCTACACCTTC,CASSTYLTGVPSGYTF
TRBD1,many,TRBJ2-1,TRBV5-1,TGCGCCAGCAGCTTGGAGGGACAGCCTCACAATGAGCAGTTCTTC,CASSLEGQPHNEQFF
-,few,TRBJ1-2,TRBV13,TGTGCCAGCAGCTTACCAGAAGGACATGGCTACACCTTC,CASSLPEGHGYTF
TRBD1,few,TRBJ1-2,TRBV7-2,TGTGCCAGCAGCTTAGGGGTCGGACAGGGGGCTGAGGATGGCTACACCTTC,CASSLGVGQGAEDGYTF
-,few,TRBJ2-3,TRBV3-1,TGTGCCAGCAGCCGACGGGGCCCCACAGATACGCAGTATTTT,CASSRRGPTDTQYF
TRBD2,-,TRBJ2-3,TRBV9,TGTGCCAGCAGCGCGTCTAGCGGGGGGTGGGATACGCAGTATTTT,CASSASSGGWDTQYF
-,-,TRBJ1-2,TRBV4-2,TGTGCCAGCAGCCTACACCCGGGGCGGACAGCCAATAACTATGGCTACACCTTC,CASSLHPGRTANNYGYTF
-,few,TRBJ2-3,TRBV20-1,TGCAGTGCTACCTTAGGGGATACGCAGTATTTT,CSATLGDTQYF
TRBD1,-,TRBJ1-2,TRBV7-9,TGTGCCAGCAGCCCCGGGACAGGGGGCCTCTATGGCTACACCTTC,CASSPGTGGLYGYTF
-,-,TRBJ2-1,TRBV7-9,TGTGCCAGCAGCTTAGGCTCGGGGGCGTCATTCTCCTACAATGAGCAGTTCTTC,CASSLGSGASFSYNEQFF
-,many,TRBJ2-2,TRBV3-1,TGTGCCAGCAGCCAAGGGGAGGCCGGGGAGCTGTTTTTT,CASSQGEAGELFF
TRBD1,few,TRBJ2-6,TRBV7-2,TGTGCCAGCAGCATTCAGGGGGCTGGGGCCAACGTCCTGACTTTC,CASSIQGAGANVLTF
TRBD2,many,TRBJ2-1,TRBV6-5,TGTGCCAGCAGTTACTCCACTAGCGGTGCCTACAATGAGCAGTTCTTC,CASSYSTSGAYNEQFF
-,few,TRBJ1-2,TRBV29-1,TGCAGCGGTGGGGGACAATATGGCTACACCTTC,CSGGGQYGYTF
-,few,TRBJ1-1,TRBV12-3/TRBV12-4,TGTGCCAGCAGTATCTCGGCAGGGGTGGGCACTGAAGCTTTCTTT,CASSISAGVGTEAFF
-,-,TRBJ1-2,TRBV25-1,TGTGCCAGCAGTGACGGGAAAGGGACTACCTATGGCTACACCTTC,CASSDGKGTTYGYTF
-,-,TRBJ1-5,TRBV19,TGTGCCAGTAGTATAGATGCAGCTAGCAATCAGCCCCAGCATTTT,CASSIDAASNQPQHF